These 25 T cell receptor beta chains originate from one sample sequenced in a study of blood T cell repertoires in COVID-19. The repertoire was sequenced with immunoSEQ multiplex PCR; TCRdb's copy has only in-frame clones and lacks some. Of under 150,000 clones in the sample, roughly 80% are singletons; the top ten hold roughly 6.2%. Input material: PBMCs or T cells enriched from blood (not recorded which). The source of these receptors is a woman aged 40 to 50 who had recovered from COVID-19.

The chain employs TRBV2 and TRBJ2-1, with 10 bases lining up with TRBD2. The CDR3 sequence is 14 residues long. Germline V lookup: CDR1 SNHLY, CDR2 FYNNEI. The V gene end was trimmed by 6 bases and the J gene end by 14 bases; junction bases not matched to a gene: 13. CDR3 DNA: TGTGCCAGCAGCCCGCGGACTAGCGGTGGGGAGGAGTTCTTC. Translation: CASSPRTSGGEEFF. The whole variable domain, filled in from reference TRBV2 and TRBJ2-1, reads EPEVTQTPSHQVTQMGQEVILRCVPISNHLYFYWYRQILGQKVEFLVSFYNNEISEKSEIFDDQFSVERPDGSNFTLKIRSTKLEDSAMYFCASSPRTSGGEEFFGPGTRLTVL.

The chain recombines TRBV4-1 with TRBJ1-1; D unclear. Trimming cost V 0 bases and J 5 bases, with 16 bases left between them. The CDR3 has 16 amino acids. Per germline, CDR1 MGHRA and CDR2 YSYEKL. The CDR3 region has the DNA TGCGCCAGCAGCCAAGACGGGCGGCCTCGAGGGACTGAAGCTTTCTTT. Its protein is CASSQDGRPRGTEAFF.

The V call is TRBV5-1, the J call TRBJ2-7; D may be TRBD2 (5 bases). The V end was cut by 1 base, the J end by 2 bases, with 10 bases between. This CDR3 comprises 14 residues. Germline CDR1 and CDR2: SGHRS and YFSETQ. The CDR3 here is CASSLNGNTYEQYF. The CDR3 bases are TGCGCCAGCAGCTTGAACGGGAACACCTACGAGCAGTACTTC.

The table lists this clone with a count of one. DNA of the CDR3: TGTGCCATCACCGAGACAGGGGCGAACACTGAAGCTTTCTTT. It specifies CAITETGANTEAFF. The J gene is TRBJ1-1, the V gene TRBV10-3, with 8 bases lining up with TRBD1. This CDR3 is built from 14 residues. Trimming cost V 7 bases and J 1 base; bases outside gene matches: 5. The V gene's germline CDR1 is ENHRY and CDR2 SYGVKD.

The chain couples TRBV10-3 to TRBJ1-1; TRBD1 matches at 10 bases. The V gene end was trimmed by 6 bases and the J gene end by 5 bases; junction bases not matched to a gene: 9. Germline V gene lookup returns CDR1 ENHRY and CDR2 SYGVKD. The CDR3 extends over 15 amino acids. The CDR3 sequence: CAISGTGDLGTEAFF. DNA for the CDR3: TGTGCCATCAGCGGGACAGGGGACCTGGGGACTGAAGCTTTCTTT.

V usage is TRBV30 and J usage is TRBJ1-6; 7 bases line up with TRBD1. The trim removed 3 bases at V and 3 bases at J, leaving 5 bases unmatched. The V gene's germline CDR1 is GTSNPN and CDR2 SVGIG (reference sequence). This CDR3 has 15 residues. CDR3 nucleotides: TGTGCCTGGAGCGCTACAGGGGACTATAATTCACCCCTCCACTTT. Its translation is CAWSATGDYNSPLHF.

The chain employs TRBV28 and TRBJ2-7; 9 bases map to TRBD2. With 5 bases clipped from V and 2 bases from J, the junction kept 4 bases outside the gene matches. Germline V lookup: CDR1 MDHEN, CDR2 SYDVKM. The length of the CDR3 is 14 residues. CDR3 DNA sequence: TGTGCCAGCAGTAATAGCGGGAGACCCTACGAGCAGTACTTC. Translated: CASSNSGRPYEQYF.

This chain connects TRBV2 to TRBJ1-5, with unresolved D. Trimming cost V 3 bases and J 4 bases, with 10 bases left between them. Germline CDR1 and CDR2: SNHLY and FYNNEI. The length of the CDR3 is 14 residues. The DNA for the CDR3 is TGTGCCAGCAGTGAGACCCAACTAAATCAGCCCCAGCATTTT. Protein: CASSETQLNQPQHF.

The chain combines TRBV2 with TRBJ2-7; 9 nucleotides align to TRBD2. In germline, CDR1 is SNHLY, CDR2 FYNNEI. Germline trimming cut 6 bases from V and 2 bases from J; bases unmatched to any gene: 11. The CDR3 covers 16 residues. The CDR3 DNA sequence: TGTGCCAGCAGAGCCGGGACTAGCCGTCGGACCTACGAGCAGTACTTC. This gives the protein CASRAGTSRRTYEQYF. The variable domain in full, completed from reference TRBV2 and TRBJ2-7, reads EPEVTQTPSHQVTQMGQEVILRCVPISNHLYFYWYRQILGQKVEFLVSFYNNEISEKSEIFDDQFSVERPDGSNFTLKIRSTKLEDSAMYFCASRAGTSRRTYEQYFGPGTRLTVT.

The V and J genes are TRBV6-5 and TRBJ2-7; 9 nucleotides align to TRBD1. Germline V gene data show CDR1 as MNHEY and CDR2 as SVGAGI. The V gene end was trimmed by 5 bases and the J gene end by 5 bases; junction bases not matched to a gene: 4. The length of the CDR3 is 13 residues. CDR3 sequence (DNA): TGTGCCAGCAGTCTACAGGGGGCAGACGAGCAGTACTTC. Amino acid sequence: CASSLQGADEQYF.

The rearrangement joins TRBV5-4 to TRBJ1-1, with 7 bases lining up with TRBD1. Trimming removed 1 base from V and 7 bases from J; junction bases left unmatched: 7. This CDR3 comprises 14 residues. Germline V gene data show CDR1 as SGHNT and CDR2 as YYREEE (reference sequence). CDR3 in amino acids: CASSLYDRVSEAFF. The DNA of the CDR3 is TGTGCCAGCAGCTTGTATGACAGGGTCAGTGAAGCTTTCTTT.

The chain links TRBV3-1 (or the pseudogene TRBV3-2) to TRBJ1-2; possibly TRBD1 for D (5 bases). The germline V and J ends were trimmed by 10 bases and 8 bases, with 14 bases remaining between them. This CDR3 has 11 residues. Germline CDR1 LGHDT, CDR2 YNNKEL (reference sequence). The CDR3 DNA follows: TGTGCCACCTGGCAGGGCGGCGGCTACACCTTC. This encodes CATWQGGGYTF.

The chain is built from TRBV5-4 and TRBJ2-4; 9 bases line up with TRBD1. The CDR3 sequence is 15 residues long. V shed 2 bases and J 3 bases; nucleotides not matched to a gene: 3. Per the germline V gene, CDR1 is SGHNT and CDR2 is YYREEE (reference sequence). CDR3 sequence (DNA): TGTGCCAGCAGCTTCGGACAGGGGTACAAAAACATTCAGTACTTC. Its protein product is CASSFGQGYKNIQYF. Filled out from reference TRBV5-4 and TRBJ2-4, the complete variable domain reads ETGVTQSPTHLIKTRGQQVTLRCSSQSGHNTVSWYQQALGQGPQFIFQYYREEENGRGNFPPRFSGLQFPNYSSELNVNALELDDSALYLCASSFGQGYKNIQYFGAGTRLSVL.

This clone was detected a few times. CDR3: CASSATGATNYGYTF. In nucleotides, the CDR3 is TGTGCCAGCAGTGCAACAGGGGCTACTAACTATGGCTACACCTTC. This chain joins TRBV25-1 and TRBJ1-2, with 7 bases matching TRBD1. Germline trimming cut 4 bases from V and 0 bases from J; bases unmatched to any gene: 5. Germline lookup yields CDR1 MGHDK and CDR2 SYGVNS. The CDR3 length is 15 residues.

The chain employs TRBV13 and TRBJ2-7; 8 nucleotides match TRBD2. Germline CDR1 and CDR2: PRHDT and FYEKMQ (reference sequence). This CDR3 contains 13 residues. V shed 2 bases and J 7 bases; nucleotides not matched to a gene: 4. CDR3 in DNA: TGTGCCAGCAGCTTACCGGGAGGGGTGGAGCAGTACTTC. It encodes CASSLPGGVEQYF.

The chain is built from TRBV7-3 and TRBJ2-2, with D possibly TRBD1 on 6 matching bases. The CDR3 has 14 residues. Germline assignment: CDR1 SGHTA and CDR2 FQGTGA. The V and J ends lost 2 bases and 7 bases respectively, with 11 bases between them. DNA of the CDR3: TGTGCCAGCAGCTTAGATAGGGGGTACGGGGAGCTGTTTTTT. It is translated as CASSLDRGYGELFF.

J is TRBJ1-1 and V is TRBV7-3, with D hard to call. Trimming pared 0 bases from V and 5 bases from J, leaving 13 bases between. The CDR3 runs 15 residues. Germline V lookup: CDR1 SGHTA, CDR2 FQGTGA. The CDR3 loop reads CASSLTRNQATEAFF. The DNA of the CDR3 is TGTGCCAGCAGCTTAACCCGGAACCAGGCGACTGAAGCTTTCTTT.

The genes are TRBV30 and TRBJ2-5; the match to TRBD1 covers 10 bases. Germline V CDR1 and CDR2: GTSNPN, SVGIG (reference sequence). The V gene end was trimmed by 7 bases and the J gene end by 4 bases; junction bases not matched to a gene: 9. The CDR3 has 14 amino acids. Here the CDR3 reads CALDRGSGGETQYF. In DNA form, the CDR3 reads TGTGCCTTGGACAGGGGGAGCGGTGGAGAGACCCAGTACTTC.

The V call is TRBV6-1, the J call TRBJ1-5, with D unresolved. Trimming left V 1 base short and J 1 base short, with 11 bases between. The germline V gene has CDR1 MNHNS and CDR2 SASEGT. CDR3 size: 16 residues. Here the CDR3 reads CASSEESGLSNQPQHF. In DNA form, the CDR3 reads TGTGCCAGCAGTGAAGAGTCGGGGTTGAGCAATCAGCCCCAGCATTTT.

The table lists this clone with a count of one. The chain combines TRBV19 with TRBJ2-2, with 11 bases matching TRBD2. The CDR3 is 16 amino acids. The germline CDR1 and CDR2 sequences are LNHDA and SQIVND (reference sequence). With 6 bases clipped from V and 4 bases from J, the junction kept 7 bases outside the gene matches. As DNA, the CDR3 is TGTGCCAGTAGCGATAGCGGGAGGGCCGGCACCGGGGAGCTGTTTTTT. As protein: CASSDSGRAGTGELFF.

This chain links TRBV15 with TRBJ1-3, with D hard to call. Deletions cut 6 bases from V and 0 bases from J, with 21 bases between. In germline, CDR1 is LNHNV, CDR2 YYDKDF (reference sequence). The CDR3 sequence is 18 residues long. The chain's CDR3 is CATRPDEREAFSGNTIYF. The CDR3 bases are TGTGCCACCAGACCAGATGAACGGGAAGCCTTCTCTGGAAACACCATATATTTT.

This clone was observed a few times. V and J are TRBV27 and TRBJ1-5, with D maybe TRBD1 (6 bases). CDR1 is MNHEY, CDR2 SMNVEV, per germline (reference sequence). This CDR3 has 16 amino acids. Trimming removed 5 bases at V and 5 bases at J, with 19 bases between. The CDR3 bases are TGTGCCAGCAGTCCCTTGGAGGACAGTCTCGATCAGCCCCAGCATTTT. It encodes CASSPLEDSLDQPQHF.

The chain recombines TRBV18 with TRBJ2-3; 8 nucleotides agree with TRBD1. Germline assignment: CDR1 KGHSH and CDR2 LQKENI. Trimming cost V 2 bases and J 2 bases; bases outside gene matches: 3. The CDR3 has 15 amino acids. The CDR3 DNA reads TGTGCCAGCTCACCAAGGACAGGGCCCACAGATACGCAGTATTTT. This sequence encodes CASSPRTGPTDTQYF.

The chain couples TRBV9 to TRBJ2-5; 7 bases match TRBD1. Losses at the gene ends were 2 bases for V and 5 bases for J; bases not matched to a gene: 9. The CDR3 contains 15 residues. Germline values: CDR1 SGDLS, CDR2 YYNGEE. The CDR3 DNA is TGTGCCAGCAGCGTGGCACAGGGGCTAGGGGAGACCCAGTACTTC. Translating gives CASSVAQGLGETQYF.

The J gene is TRBJ2-5, the V gene TRBV27; tentative D call: TRBD1 (5 bases). CDR3 length: 14 amino acids. Germline V gene lookup returns CDR1 MNHEY and CDR2 SMNVEV (reference sequence). The V end was cut by 6 bases, the J end by 2 bases, with 13 bases between. Here the CDR3 reads CASRSTVHQETQYF. CDR3 coding DNA: TGTGCCAGCAGGTCGACAGTTCATCAAGAGACCCAGTACTTC.